The next 3 T cell receptor beta chains were all read from a single sample in a study of T cells after yellow fever vaccination. TCRdb processed the 5' RACE reads anew with MiXCR; each CDR3 protein has one entry. The sample lists about 260,000 distinct CDR3 sequences, around 4.9% seen once, with under 3.5% in the top ten. The sequenced sample was CD4+ T cells sorted from PBMCs, obtained on the day of the yellow fever booster vaccination. These receptors were obtained from a man aged 18 to 30 who received the YFV17D yellow fever vaccine.

V gene TRBV11-2 combines with J gene TRBJ2-3, with 10 bases that match TRBD1. The CDR3 is 15 amino acids. The V gene end was trimmed by 5 bases and the J gene end by 5 bases; junction bases not matched to a gene: 7. Germline V gene data show CDR1 as SGHAT and CDR2 as FQNNGV. CDR3 nucleotide sequence: TGTGCCAGCAGCCCGTGGACAGGGGGAGAAGATACGCAGTATTTT. Translating gives CASSPWTGGEDTQYF. Full variable domain (remainder filled in from reference TRBV11-2 and TRBJ2-3): EAGVAQSPRYKIIEKRQSVAFWCNPISGHATLYWYQQILGQGPKLLIQFQNNGVVDDSQLPKDRFSAERLKGVDSTLKIQPAKLEDSAVYLCASSPWTGGEDTQYFGPGTRLTVL.

This sequence joins TRBV28 and TRBJ1-2; D unresolved. There are 11 residues in the CDR3. Looked up from germline, CDR1 is MDHEN and CDR2 is SYDVKM. V was shortened by 6 bases and J by 10 bases, with 12 bases between the two germline ends. Here the CDR3 reads CASSYIQAYTF. For the CDR3, the DNA is TGTGCCAGCAGCTATATCCAGGCCTACACCTTC.

This clonotype was recorded a few times. The gene calls are TRBV20-1 and TRBJ2-7; 12 nucleotides agree with TRBD2. The germline V gene has CDR1 DFQATT and CDR2 SNEGSKA (reference sequence). This CDR3 contains 13 residues. With 6 bases clipped from V and 4 bases from J, the junction kept 4 bases outside the gene matches. The CDR3 region is CSARTSGEYEQYV. The CDR3 nucleotides read TGCAGTGCCAGGACTAGCGGGGAGTACGAGCAGTACGTC.